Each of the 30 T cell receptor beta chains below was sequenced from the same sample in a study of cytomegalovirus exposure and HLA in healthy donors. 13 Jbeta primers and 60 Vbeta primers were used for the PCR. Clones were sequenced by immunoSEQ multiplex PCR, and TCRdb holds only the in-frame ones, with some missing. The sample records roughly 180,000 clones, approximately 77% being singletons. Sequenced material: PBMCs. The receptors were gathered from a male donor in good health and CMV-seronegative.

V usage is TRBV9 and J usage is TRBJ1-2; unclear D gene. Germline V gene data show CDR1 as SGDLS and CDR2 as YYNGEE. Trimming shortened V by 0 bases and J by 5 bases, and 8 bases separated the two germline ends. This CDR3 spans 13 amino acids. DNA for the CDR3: TGTGCCAGCAGCGTAGCTACTTTTTATGGCTACACCTTC. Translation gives CASSVATFYGYTF. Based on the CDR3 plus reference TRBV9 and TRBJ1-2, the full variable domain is DSGVTQTPKHLITATGQRVTLRCSPRSGDLSVYWYQQSLDQGLQFLIQYYNGEERAKGNILERFSAQQFPDLHSELNLSSLELGDSALYFCASSVATFYGYTFGSGTRLTVV.

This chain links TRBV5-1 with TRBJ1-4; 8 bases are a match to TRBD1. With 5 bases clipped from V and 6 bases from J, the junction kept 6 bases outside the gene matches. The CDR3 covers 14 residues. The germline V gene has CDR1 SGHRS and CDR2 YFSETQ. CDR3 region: CASRLGTGDEKLFF. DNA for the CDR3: TGCGCCAGCAGACTCGGGACAGGTGATGAAAAACTGTTTTTT.

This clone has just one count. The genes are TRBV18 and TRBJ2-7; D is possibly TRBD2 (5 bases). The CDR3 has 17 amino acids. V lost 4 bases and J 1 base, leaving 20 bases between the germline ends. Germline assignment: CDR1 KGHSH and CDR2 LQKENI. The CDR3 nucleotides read TGTGCCAGCTCACACCTACTCGAGGGCCCCCGTTCCTACGAGCAGTACTTC. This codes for CASSHLLEGPRSYEQYF. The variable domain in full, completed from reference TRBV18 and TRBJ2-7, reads NAGVMQNPRHLVRRRGQEARLRCSPMKGHSHVYWYRQLPEEGLKFMVYLQKENIIDESGMPKERFSAEFPKEGPSILRIQQVVRGDSAAYFCASSHLLEGPRSYEQYFGPGTRLTVT.

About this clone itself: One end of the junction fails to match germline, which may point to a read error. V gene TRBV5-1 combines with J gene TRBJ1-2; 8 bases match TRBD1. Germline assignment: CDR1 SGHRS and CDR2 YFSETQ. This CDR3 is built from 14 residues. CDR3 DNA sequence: TGCGCCAGCAGCCAACGACTGGGACAGGAAGGCTACGCCTTC. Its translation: CASSQRLGQEGYAF.

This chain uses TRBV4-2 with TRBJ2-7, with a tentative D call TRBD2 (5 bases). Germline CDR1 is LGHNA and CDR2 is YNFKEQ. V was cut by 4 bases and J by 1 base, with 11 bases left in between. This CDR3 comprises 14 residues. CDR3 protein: CASSPDGGSYEQYF. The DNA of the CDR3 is TGTGCCAGCAGCCCCGACGGAGGTTCCTACGAGCAGTACTTC.

In DNA form, the CDR3 reads TGTGCCAGCAGTGTCGGGACAGGGGCTCTATACGAGCAGTACTTC. It translates to CASSVGTGALYEQYF. The V and J genes are TRBV6-1 and TRBJ2-7, with TRBD1 matching over 10 bases. The CDR3 extends over 15 amino acids. Per the germline V gene, CDR1 is MNHNS and CDR2 is SASEGT. The ends lost 4 bases at V and 4 bases at J; junction bases unmatched: 7.

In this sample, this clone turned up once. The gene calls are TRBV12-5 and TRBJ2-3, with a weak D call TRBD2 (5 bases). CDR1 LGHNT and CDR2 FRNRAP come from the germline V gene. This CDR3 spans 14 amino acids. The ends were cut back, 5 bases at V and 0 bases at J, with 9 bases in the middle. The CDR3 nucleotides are TGTGCTAGTGGTACTAGTTTAAGCACAGATACGCAGTATTTT. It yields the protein CASGTSLSTDTQYF.

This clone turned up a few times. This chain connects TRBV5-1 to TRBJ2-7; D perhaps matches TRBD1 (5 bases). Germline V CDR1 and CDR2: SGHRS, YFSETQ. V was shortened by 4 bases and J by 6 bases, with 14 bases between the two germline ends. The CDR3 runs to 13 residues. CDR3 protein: CASSLPQGFEQYF. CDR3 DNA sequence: TGCGCCAGCAGCCTACCGCAGGGCTTCGAGCAGTACTTC.

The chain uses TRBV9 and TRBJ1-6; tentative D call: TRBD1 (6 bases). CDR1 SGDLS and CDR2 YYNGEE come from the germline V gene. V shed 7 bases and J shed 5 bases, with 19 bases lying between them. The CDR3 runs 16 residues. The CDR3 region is CASSGGAGRDNSPLHF. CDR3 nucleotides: TGTGCCAGCTCGGGGGGGGCGGGAAGAGATAATTCACCCCTCCACTTT.

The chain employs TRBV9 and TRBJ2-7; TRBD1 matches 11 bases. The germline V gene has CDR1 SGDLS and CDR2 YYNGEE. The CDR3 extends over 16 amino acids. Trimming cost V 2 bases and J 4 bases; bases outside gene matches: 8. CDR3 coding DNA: TGTGCCAGCAGCGTCGGGTTGGGACAGGGGGGTTACGAGCAGTACTTC. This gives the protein CASSVGLGQGGYEQYF.

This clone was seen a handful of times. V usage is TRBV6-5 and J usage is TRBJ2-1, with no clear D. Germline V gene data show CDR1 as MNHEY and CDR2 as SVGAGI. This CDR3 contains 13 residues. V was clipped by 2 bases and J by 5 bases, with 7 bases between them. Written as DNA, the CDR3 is TGTGCCAGCAGTTACGGCCAGAACAATGAGCAGTTCTTC. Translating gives CASSYGQNNEQFF.

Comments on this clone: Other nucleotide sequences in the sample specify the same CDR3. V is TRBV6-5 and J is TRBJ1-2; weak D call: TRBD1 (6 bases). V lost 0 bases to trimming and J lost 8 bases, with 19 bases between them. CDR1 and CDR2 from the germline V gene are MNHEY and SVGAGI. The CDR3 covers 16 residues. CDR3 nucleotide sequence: TGTGCCAGCAGTTACTCTACAGCCAGGCCAGGGGAAGGCTACACCTTC. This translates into CASSYSTARPGEGYTF.

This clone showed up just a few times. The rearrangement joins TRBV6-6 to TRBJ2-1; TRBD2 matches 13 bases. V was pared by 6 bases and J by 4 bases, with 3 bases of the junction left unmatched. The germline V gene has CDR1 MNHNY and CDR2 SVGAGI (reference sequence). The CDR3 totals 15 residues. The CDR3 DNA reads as TGTGCCAGCAGCCAGGGACTAGCGGGATACAATGAGCAGTTCTTC. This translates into CASSQGLAGYNEQFF.

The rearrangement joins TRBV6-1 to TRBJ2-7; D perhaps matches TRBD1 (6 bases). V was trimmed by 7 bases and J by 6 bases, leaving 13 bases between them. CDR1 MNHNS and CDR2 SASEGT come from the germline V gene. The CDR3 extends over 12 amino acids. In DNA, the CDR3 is TGTGCCAGCACCCGGGACACTTCCGAGCAGTACTTC. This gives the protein CASTRDTSEQYF.

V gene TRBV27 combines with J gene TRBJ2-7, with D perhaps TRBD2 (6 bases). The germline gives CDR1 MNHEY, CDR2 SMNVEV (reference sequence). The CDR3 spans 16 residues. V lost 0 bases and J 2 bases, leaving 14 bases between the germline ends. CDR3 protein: CASSLSGRGRTYEQYF. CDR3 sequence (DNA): TGTGCCAGCAGTTTATCGGGGCGGGGACGGACCTACGAGCAGTACTTC.

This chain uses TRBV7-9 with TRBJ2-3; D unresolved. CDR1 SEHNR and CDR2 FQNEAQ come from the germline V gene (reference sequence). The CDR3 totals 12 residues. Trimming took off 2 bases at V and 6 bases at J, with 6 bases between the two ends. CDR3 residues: CASSLLGDTQYF. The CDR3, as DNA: TGTGCCAGCAGCTTACTCGGGGATACGCAGTATTTT.

The CDR3, as DNA: TGTGCCAGCTCACCACAGGACTTGGCGCAGTATTTT. This codes for CASSPQDLAQYF. The rearrangement uses TRBV18 and TRBJ2-3, with TRBD2 as a possible D gene (5 bases). Trimming took off 1 base at V and 10 bases at J, with 9 bases between the two ends. Germline lookup yields CDR1 KGHSH and CDR2 LQKENI. CDR3 length: 12 residues.

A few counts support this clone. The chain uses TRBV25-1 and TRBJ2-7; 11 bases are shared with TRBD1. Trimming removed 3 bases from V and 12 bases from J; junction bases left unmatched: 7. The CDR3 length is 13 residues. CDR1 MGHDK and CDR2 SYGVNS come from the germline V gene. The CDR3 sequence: CASSDYGQGAGYF. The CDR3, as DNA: TGTGCCAGCAGTGACTACGGACAGGGGGCTGGGTACTTC.

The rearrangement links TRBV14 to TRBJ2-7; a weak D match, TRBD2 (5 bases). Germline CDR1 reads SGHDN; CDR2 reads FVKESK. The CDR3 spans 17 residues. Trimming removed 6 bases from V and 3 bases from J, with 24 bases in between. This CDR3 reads CASSHDYPMREVYEQYF. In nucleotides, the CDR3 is TGTGCCAGCAGTCACGACTACCCGATGAGGGAAGTCTACGAGCAGTACTTC.

The CDR3 DNA reads TGTGCCAGCAGTGATTTGGGCTTCCGGCCGTTCTTC. This codes for CASSDLGFRPFF. The rearrangement links TRBV6-1 to TRBJ2-1; D gene uncertain. The CDR3 has 12 residues. Germline loops: CDR1 MNHNS, CDR2 SASEGT. V lost 3 bases, J lost 15 bases, and 15 bases lay in between.

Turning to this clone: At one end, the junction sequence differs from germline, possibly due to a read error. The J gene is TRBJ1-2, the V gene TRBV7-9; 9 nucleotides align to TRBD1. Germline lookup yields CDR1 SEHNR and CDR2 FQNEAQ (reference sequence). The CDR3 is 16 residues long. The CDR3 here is CSSSNYRGQKDYGYTF. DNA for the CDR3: TGTTCCAGCAGTAACTACAGGGGGCAAAAGGACTATGGCTACACCTTC.

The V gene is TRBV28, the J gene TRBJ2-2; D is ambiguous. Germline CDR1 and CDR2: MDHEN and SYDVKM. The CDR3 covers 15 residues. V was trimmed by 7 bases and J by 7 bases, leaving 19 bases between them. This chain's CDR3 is CASTARPLIGGELFF. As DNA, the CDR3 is TGTGCCAGCACTGCTAGACCACTAATCGGCGGGGAGCTGTTTTTT.

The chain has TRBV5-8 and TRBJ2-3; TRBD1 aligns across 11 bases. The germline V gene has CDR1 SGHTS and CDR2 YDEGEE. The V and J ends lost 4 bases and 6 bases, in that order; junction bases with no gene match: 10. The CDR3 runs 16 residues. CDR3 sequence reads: CASSIKLRDRGDTQYF. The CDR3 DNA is TGTGCCAGCAGCATCAAACTCCGGGACAGGGGGGATACGCAGTATTTT.

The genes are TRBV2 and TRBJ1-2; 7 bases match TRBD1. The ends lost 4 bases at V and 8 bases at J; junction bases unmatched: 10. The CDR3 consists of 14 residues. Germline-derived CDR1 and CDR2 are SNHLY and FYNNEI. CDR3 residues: CASSASQRQGGYTF. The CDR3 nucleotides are TGTGCCAGCAGTGCCTCCCAAAGACAGGGCGGCTACACCTTC.

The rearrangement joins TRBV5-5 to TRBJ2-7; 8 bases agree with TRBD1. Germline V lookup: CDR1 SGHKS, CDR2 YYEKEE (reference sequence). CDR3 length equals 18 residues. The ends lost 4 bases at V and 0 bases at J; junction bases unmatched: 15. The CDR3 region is CASSLERAYRGNSYEQYF. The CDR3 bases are TGTGCCAGCAGCCTTGAAAGGGCATACAGGGGGAACTCCTACGAGCAGTACTTC. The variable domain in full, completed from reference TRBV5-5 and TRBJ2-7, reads DAGVTQSPTHLIKTRGQQVTLRCSPISGHKSVSWYQQVLGQGPQFIFQYYEKEERGRGNFPDRFSARQFPNYSSELNVNALLLGDSALYLCASSLERAYRGNSYEQYFGPGTRLTVT.

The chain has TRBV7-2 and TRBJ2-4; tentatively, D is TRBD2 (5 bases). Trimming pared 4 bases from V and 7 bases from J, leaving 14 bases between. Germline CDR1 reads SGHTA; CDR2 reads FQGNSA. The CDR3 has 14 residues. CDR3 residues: CASSSGLLGNIQYF. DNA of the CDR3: TGTGCCAGCAGCTCAGGACTGTTAGGGAACATTCAGTACTTC. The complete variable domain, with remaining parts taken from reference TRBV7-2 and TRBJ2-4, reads GAGVSQSPSNKVTEKGKDVELRCDPISGHTALYWYRQSLGQGLEFLIYFQGNSAPDKSGLPSDRFSAERTGGSVSTLTIQRTQQEDSAVYLCASSSGLLGNIQYFGAGTRLSVL.

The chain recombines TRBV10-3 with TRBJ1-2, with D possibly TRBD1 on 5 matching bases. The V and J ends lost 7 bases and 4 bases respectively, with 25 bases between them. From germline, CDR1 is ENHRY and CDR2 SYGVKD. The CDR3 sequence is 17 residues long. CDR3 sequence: CAITSEPGAGKSYGYTF. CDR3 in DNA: TGTGCCATCACCTCCGAACCAGGTGCAGGGAAAAGCTATGGCTACACCTTC.

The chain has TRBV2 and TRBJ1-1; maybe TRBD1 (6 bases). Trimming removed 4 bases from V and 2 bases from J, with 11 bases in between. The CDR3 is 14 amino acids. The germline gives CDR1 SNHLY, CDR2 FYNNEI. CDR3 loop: CASSGLQGNTEAFF. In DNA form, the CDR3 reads TGTGCCAGCAGTGGATTACAGGGAAACACTGAAGCTTTCTTT.

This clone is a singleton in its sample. Here the CDR3 DNA reads TGTGCCAGCTCACCACTCATTCCCGGGACAAGGAACACTGAAGCTTTCTTT. Translating it yields CASSPLIPGTRNTEAFF. The rearrangement uses TRBV18 and TRBJ1-1; D possibly corresponds to TRBD1 (6 bases). The CDR3 loop spans 17 amino acids. V was shortened by 1 base and J by 1 base, with 16 bases between the two germline ends. Germline CDR1 is KGHSH and CDR2 is LQKENI.

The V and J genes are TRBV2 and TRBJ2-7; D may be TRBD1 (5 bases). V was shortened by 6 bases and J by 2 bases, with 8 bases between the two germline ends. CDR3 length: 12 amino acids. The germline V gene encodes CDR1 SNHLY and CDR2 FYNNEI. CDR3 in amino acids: CASRPDTYEQYF. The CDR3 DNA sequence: TGTGCCAGCAGACCGGACACCTACGAGCAGTACTTC.